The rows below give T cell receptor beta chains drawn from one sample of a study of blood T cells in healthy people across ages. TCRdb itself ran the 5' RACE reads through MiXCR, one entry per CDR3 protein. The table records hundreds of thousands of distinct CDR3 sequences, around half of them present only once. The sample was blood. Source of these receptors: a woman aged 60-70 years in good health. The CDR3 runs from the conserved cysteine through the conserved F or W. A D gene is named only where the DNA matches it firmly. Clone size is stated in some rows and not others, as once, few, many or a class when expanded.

CSASRSSGSSDTQYF	TGCAGTGCTAGCCGCTCTAGCGGGAGCTCAGATACGCAGTATTTT	TRBD2	NA	TRBV20-1	TRBJ2-3
CASSAASPGHAYF	TGTGCCAGCAGTGCGGCCTCCCCCGGTCATGCGTACTTC	NA	NA	TRBV28	TRBJ2-4
CASRRGSSLSYEQYF	TGTGCCAGCAGAAGGGGCAGTTCCCTCTCCTACGAGCAGTACTTC	NA	NA	TRBV27	TRBJ2-7
CASSKKGQAYEQYF	TGTGCCAGCAGCAAGAAGGGACAGGCCTACGAGCAGTACTTC	NA	few	TRBV21-1	TRBJ2-7
CASSSGPYNRSYGYTF	TGCGCTAGCAGCTCGGGACCCTACAACAGGAGCTATGGCTACACCTTC	NA	NA	TRBV5-1	TRBJ1-2
CASSSYSSLGANVLTF	TGTGCCAGCAGTTCGTACAGCTCTCTGGGGGCCAACGTCCTGACTTTC	NA	few	TRBV27	TRBJ2-6
CSVAGRTLETQYF	TGCAGCGTTGCGGGACGAACGCTAGAGACCCAGTACTTC	NA	many	TRBV29-1	TRBJ2-5
CSARGAGDHYEQYF	TGCAGTGCTAGGGGGGCGGGAGACCACTACGAGCAGTACTTC	NA	NA	TRBV20-1	TRBJ2-7
CSATGAKNIQYF	TGCAGTGCTACTGGGGCCAAAAACATTCAGTACTTC	NA	NA	TRBV20-1	TRBJ2-4
CATSREGGQGYEQYF	TGTGCCACCAGCAGGGAAGGTGGTCAGGGTTACGAGCAGTACTTC	NA	NA	TRBV15	TRBJ2-7
CAISGGLAPYNEQFF	TGTGCCATCAGTGGCGGACTAGCGCCATACAATGAGCAGTTCTTC	TRBD2	few	TRBV10-3	TRBJ2-1
CASSLQELKTYEQYF	TGTGCCAGCTCCCTACAGGAACTTAAAACCTACGAGCAGTACTTC	NA	few	TRBV28	TRBJ2-7
CSARGSTEAFF	TGCAGTGCTAGAGGAAGCACTGAAGCTTTCTTT	NA	NA	TRBV20-1	TRBJ1-1
CASSVAAGGHTPLHF	TGTGCCAGCAGCGTAGCGGCAGGGGGTCATACGCCCCTCCACTTT	TRBD1	NA	TRBV9	TRBJ1-6
CANSRQGAGEKLFF	TGTGCCAACAGCCGTCAGGGGGCCGGTGAAAAACTGTTTTTT	TRBD1	NA	TRBV7-2	TRBJ1-4
CSAGGLAGVYNEQFF	TGCAGTGCCGGGGGACTAGCGGGAGTATACAATGAGCAGTTCTTC	TRBD2	few	TRBV20-1	TRBJ2-1
CASRSTGTWGLRYF	TGTGCCAGCAGATCCACCGGGACATGGGGTCTCCGGTACTTC	NA	NA	TRBV28	TRBJ2-7
CASSFLSVSYNEQFF	TGTGCCAGCAGTTTTCTTAGCGTCTCCTACAATGAGCAGTTCTTC	NA	NA	TRBV27	TRBJ2-1
CSAPPRMETQYF	TGCAGTGCTCCTCCCCGTATGGAGACCCAGTACTTC	NA	NA	TRBV20-1	TRBJ2-5
CASSPKIADTQYF	TGTGCCAGCTCACCTAAGATCGCAGATACGCAGTATTTT	NA	NA	TRBV18	TRBJ2-3
CASSLGLAGPNSYNEQYF	TGTGCCAGCAGCTTAGGACTAGCGGGACCGAATTCCTACAATGAGCAGTACTTC	TRBD2	NA	TRBV7-9	TRBJ2-7
CASSLGAGTRLGNEQYF	TGTGCCAGCAGCTTGGGGGCGGGAACCCGATTAGGGAACGAGCAGTACTTC	NA	NA	TRBV5-4	TRBJ2-7
CASSFLTGRRNTQYF	TGTGCCAGCAGCTTTCTGACGGGACGGAGAAACACTCAGTACTTC	NA	NA	TRBV7-2	TRBJ2-4
CASSLKGGAHKETQYF	TGTGCCAGCAGCCTCAAGGGAGGCGCCCATAAAGAGACCCAGTACTTC	NA	NA	TRBV5-6	TRBJ2-5
CASSSLPGYTF	TGTGCCAGCAGCTCCCTACCCGGCTACACCTTC	NA	NA	TRBV7-9	TRBJ1-2
CASITTPSGANVLTF	TGTGCCAGCATTACAACTCCCTCTGGGGCCAACGTCCTGACTTTC	NA	few	TRBV6-6	TRBJ2-6
CASSFRDRGNEQYF	TGTGCCAGCAGTTTCAGGGACAGGGGAAACGAGCAGTACTTC	TRBD1	NA	TRBV12-3/TRBV12-4	TRBJ2-7
CASRPREGRADTQYF	TGTGCCAGCAGACCCCGGGAGGGCAGGGCAGATACGCAGTATTTT	TRBD2	NA	TRBV3-1	TRBJ2-3
CASSLSPASGGGNIQYF	TGTGCCAGCAGTTTATCGCCGGCTAGCGGGGGGGGGAACATTCAGTACTTC	TRBD2	NA	TRBV27	TRBJ2-4
CVLGEMYNEQFF	TGCGTACTGGGGGAGATGTACAATGAGCAGTTCTTC	NA	few	TRBV29-1	TRBJ2-1
CASSGGTGWRTEAFF	TGTGCCAGCAGCGGCGGGACAGGTTGGAGGACTGAAGCTTTCTTT	TRBD1	NA	TRBV7-2	TRBJ1-1